This is a list of T cell receptor beta chains from one sample in a study of read filtering for tumor transcriptome and immune sequencing. TCRdb reanalysed the reads using MiXCR and keeps one entry per CDR3 protein. The sample holds roughly 130,000 distinct CDR3 sequences, around 13% seen once. Sequenced material: a population of CD138-negative cells sorted from bone marrow. These receptors came from a donor at least 40 years old with multiple myeloma. Each CDR3 is given with its conserved first and last residue. The order of the fields is D gene, J gene, clone size, V gene, CDR3 protein, CDR3 DNA. D genes are given only for firm matches. A row's size may be missing; if present it is once, few, many or a size class.

D gene: -
J gene: TRBJ1-5
clone size: many
V gene: TRBV2
CDR3 protein: CASRESEYGYSNQPQHF
CDR3 DNA: TGTGCCAGCAGAGAATCTGAATATGGGTATAGCAATCAGCCCCAGCATTTT

D gene: -
J gene: TRBJ2-7
clone size: many
V gene: TRBV15
CDR3 protein: CATNQGSPGNEQYF
CDR3 DNA: TGTGCCACCAACCAGGGGTCCCCCGGGAACGAGCAGTACTTC

D gene: -
J gene: TRBJ2-3
clone size: many
V gene: TRBV5-1
CDR3 protein: CASSLGDFTDTQYF
CDR3 DNA: TGCGCCAGCAGCTTAGGGGATTTCACAGATACGCAGTATTTT

D gene: -
J gene: TRBJ2-5
clone size: many
V gene: TRBV13
CDR3 protein: CASSLGRGSGETQYF
CDR3 DNA: TGTGCCAGCAGCTTAGGAAGGGGGTCTGGAGAGACCCAGTACTTC

D gene: TRBD2
J gene: TRBJ2-1
clone size: many
V gene: TRBV25-1
CDR3 protein: CASSATSGRLNEQFF
CDR3 DNA: TGTGCCAGCAGTGCTACTAGCGGGAGGCTTAATGAGCAGTTCTTC

D gene: -
J gene: TRBJ2-1
clone size: many
V gene: TRBV9
CDR3 protein: CASSFARDTSYEQFF
CDR3 DNA: TGTGCCAGCAGCTTCGCACGGGACACTTCGTATGAGCAGTTCTTC

D gene: -
J gene: TRBJ1-1
clone size: many
V gene: TRBV11-1
CDR3 protein: CASSPEAGLLTEAFF
CDR3 DNA: TGTGCCAGCAGCCCCGAAGCAGGGTTGCTGACTGAAGCTTTCTTT

D gene: TRBD2
J gene: TRBJ2-3
clone size: many
V gene: TRBV7-2
CDR3 protein: CASSSWTSGKRDTQYF
CDR3 DNA: TGTGCCAGCAGCTCGTGGACTAGCGGGAAGAGGGATACGCAGTATTTT

D gene: TRBD1
J gene: TRBJ2-5
clone size: -
V gene: TRBV5-6
CDR3 protein: CASSGDRETQYF
CDR3 DNA: TGTGCCAGCAGCGGGGACAGAGAGACCCAGTACTTC

D gene: TRBD1
J gene: TRBJ1-5
clone size: many
V gene: TRBV6-2/TRBV6-3
CDR3 protein: CASTSLRQGVQPQHF
CDR3 DNA: TGTGCCAGCACCAGTCTCCGGCAGGGGGTTCAGCCCCAGCATTTT

D gene: TRBD1
J gene: TRBJ1-1
clone size: many
V gene: TRBV18
CDR3 protein: CASSSGTGLNTEAFF
CDR3 DNA: TGTGCCAGCTCATCCGGGACAGGTTTGAACACTGAAGCTTTCTTT

D gene: TRBD1
J gene: TRBJ1-1
clone size: many
V gene: TRBV5-4
CDR3 protein: CASSYTQGTEAFF
CDR3 DNA: TGTGCCAGCAGCTACACACAGGGGACTGAAGCTTTCTTT

D gene: -
J gene: TRBJ2-5
clone size: many
V gene: TRBV5-1
CDR3 protein: CASSLAEKETQYF
CDR3 DNA: TGCGCCAGCAGCTTGGCCGAAAAAGAGACCCAGTACTTC

D gene: -
J gene: TRBJ2-1
clone size: many
V gene: TRBV24-1
CDR3 protein: CATSDPATRTYNEQFF
CDR3 DNA: TGTGCCACCAGTGACCCCGCGACTAGGACCTACAATGAGCAGTTCTTC

D gene: -
J gene: TRBJ1-3
clone size: few
V gene: TRBV29-1
CDR3 protein: CSVQQGSGNTIYF
CDR3 DNA: TGCAGCGTCCAACAGGGCTCTGGAAACACCATATATTTT

D gene: -
J gene: TRBJ2-7
clone size: -
V gene: TRBV20-1
CDR3 protein: CSARASSYEQYF
CDR3 DNA: TGCAGTGCTAGAGCATCGTCCTACGAGCAGTACTTC

D gene: -
J gene: TRBJ2-2
clone size: -
V gene: TRBV19
CDR3 protein: CASSIGRPGELFF
CDR3 DNA: TGTGCCAGTAGTATCGGGCGGCCCGGGGAGCTGTTTTTT

D gene: -
J gene: TRBJ2-3
clone size: many
V gene: TRBV29-1
CDR3 protein: CSVEEWAEKTQYF
CDR3 DNA: TGCAGCGTTGAAGAGTGGGCTGAAAAAACGCAGTATTTT

D gene: TRBD2
J gene: TRBJ2-1
clone size: many
V gene: TRBV20-1
CDR3 protein: CSAGGGLAGIAERFF
CDR3 DNA: TGCAGTGCTGGTGGAGGACTAGCGGGAATAGCTGAGCGGTTCTTC

D gene: -
J gene: TRBJ2-1
clone size: many
V gene: TRBV24-1
CDR3 protein: CATSDGSPYNEQFF
CDR3 DNA: TGTGCCACCAGTGATGGCAGTCCCTACAATGAGCAGTTCTTC

D gene: TRBD1
J gene: TRBJ2-7
clone size: many
V gene: TRBV20-1
CDR3 protein: CSAQGQTYEQYF
CDR3 DNA: TGCAGTGCCCAGGGACAGACCTACGAGCAGTACTTC

D gene: -
J gene: TRBJ1-1
clone size: many
V gene: TRBV5-4
CDR3 protein: CASSPRGESTEAFF
CDR3 DNA: TGTGCCAGCAGCCCTCGGGGCGAGAGCACTGAAGCTTTCTTT

D gene: TRBD2
J gene: TRBJ2-5
clone size: many
V gene: TRBV4-2
CDR3 protein: CASSLGLARETQYF
CDR3 DNA: TGTGCCAGCAGCCTCGGACTAGCACGGGAGACCCAGTACTTC

D gene: -
J gene: TRBJ2-1
clone size: few
V gene: TRBV25-1
CDR3 protein: CASSELGYNEQFF
CDR3 DNA: TGTGCCAGCAGTGAATTGGGGTACAATGAGCAGTTCTTC

D gene: -
J gene: TRBJ2-7
clone size: many
V gene: TRBV5-1
CDR3 protein: CASSLGGKDYEQYF
CDR3 DNA: TGCGCCAGCAGCTTGGGGGGGAAGGATTACGAGCAGTACTTC

D gene: -
J gene: TRBJ2-3
clone size: many
V gene: TRBV29-1
CDR3 protein: CSVEAGSTDTQYF
CDR3 DNA: TGCAGCGTTGAGGCAGGGAGCACAGATACGCAGTATTTT

D gene: -
J gene: TRBJ1-1
clone size: many
V gene: TRBV6-6
CDR3 protein: CASTLKGDSNTEAFF
CDR3 DNA: TGTGCCAGCACCCTAAAAGGGGACTCGAACACTGAAGCTTTCTTT

D gene: -
J gene: TRBJ2-3
clone size: many
V gene: TRBV28
CDR3 protein: CASSWVYTQYF
CDR3 DNA: TGTGCCAGCAGCTGGGTCTATACGCAGTATTTT

D gene: TRBD1
J gene: TRBJ2-1
clone size: many
V gene: TRBV7-9
CDR3 protein: CASSWRTGTAPQDNEQFF
CDR3 DNA: TGTGCCAGCAGCTGGCGGACCGGGACAGCGCCGCAGGACAATGAGCAGTTCTTC

D gene: TRBD2
J gene: TRBJ2-1
clone size: many
V gene: TRBV4-2
CDR3 protein: CASSQDGQRGDNEQFF
CDR3 DNA: TGTGCCAGCAGCCAAGATGGCCAGCGGGGAGACAATGAGCAGTTCTTC

D gene: TRBD1
J gene: TRBJ1-1
clone size: -
V gene: TRBV6-5
CDR3 protein: CASSYSPGGENTEALF
CDR3 DNA: TGTGCCAGCAGTTACTCTCCAGGGGGAGAGAACACTGAAGCTCTCTTT

D gene: -
J gene: TRBJ2-5
clone size: many
V gene: TRBV3-1
CDR3 protein: CASSQEGARETQYF
CDR3 DNA: TGTGCCAGCAGCCAAGAGGGGGCCCGGGAGACCCAGTACTTC

D gene: -
J gene: TRBJ2-7
clone size: many
V gene: TRBV20-1
CDR3 protein: CSARSGGGAHEQYF
CDR3 DNA: TGCAGTGCTAGGAGCGGTGGGGGCGCCCACGAGCAGTACTTC

D gene: -
J gene: TRBJ2-5
clone size: many
V gene: TRBV29-1
CDR3 protein: CSVVTASVDGIRYF
CDR3 DNA: TGCAGCGTTGTAACTGCTTCGGTCGACGGAATACGGTACTTC

D gene: -
J gene: TRBJ1-1
clone size: many
V gene: TRBV7-9
CDR3 protein: CASSDPGRGTEAFF
CDR3 DNA: TGTGCCAGCAGCGATCCGGGAAGAGGGACTGAAGCTTTCTTT

D gene: -
J gene: TRBJ2-5
clone size: few
V gene: TRBV20-1
CDR3 protein: CSASAGGTRRLGGQETQYF
CDR3 DNA: TGCAGTGCCAGTGCAGGGGGGACTAGACGGTTGGGGGGCCAAGAGACCCAGTACTTC

D gene: -
J gene: TRBJ1-5
clone size: -
V gene: TRBV7-9
CDR3 protein: CANSLAAQRQPQHF
CDR3 DNA: TGTGCCAACAGCTTAGCCGCCCAGCGTCAGCCCCAGCATTTT

D gene: -
J gene: TRBJ1-3
clone size: -
V gene: TRBV6-1
CDR3 protein: CASSEGGYGNTIYF
CDR3 DNA: TGTGCCAGCAGTGAAGGGGGTTACGGAAACACCATATATTTT

D gene: -
J gene: TRBJ1-5
clone size: -
V gene: TRBV12-3/TRBV12-4
CDR3 protein: CASTLVGVQPQHF
CDR3 DNA: TGTGCCAGCACCTTAGTGGGGGTTCAGCCCCAGCATTTT

D gene: -
J gene: TRBJ1-3
clone size: -
V gene: TRBV18
CDR3 protein: CASSPRRGVVSGNTIYF
CDR3 DNA: TGTGCCAGCTCACCACGTAGGGGAGTTGTATCTGGAAACACCATATATTTT